This T cell receptor (beta chain) was recorded in a study of T cell clonality in common variable immunodeficiency. Whole-study results and caveats: Links between repertoire features and CVID complications were heterogeneity-limited. Compared with healthy controls, CVID subjects showed increased TCRbeta clonality, mostly in about a third. Reportedly, TCR beta sequences from common variable immunodeficiency showed fewer deletions and N-nucleotide insertions.

Germline loops: CDR1 LNHDA, CDR2 SQIVND (reference sequence). J lost 0 bases, V lost 7 bases, and 4 bases had no gene match. This CDR3 has 14 residues. TCRdb keeps only in-frame clones here, not all; method: immunoSEQ multiplex PCR. The sample shows about 55,000 clones, none of them appearing just once. This clone showed up many times. Its matching antigen is unknown. The read halts 3 residues ahead of the CDR3 end, with the missing end drawn from the germline J gene. This sequence originates from a person aged 18 to 70 in good health. What was sequenced was peripheral blood mononuclear cells. V is TRBV19 and J is TRBJ1-1; 8 bases are a match to TRBD1. Here the CDR3 reads CASMDRAMNTEAFF. The sequenced part of the CDR3 DNA is TGTGCCAGTATGGACAGGGCAATGAACACTGAA.